The 13 T cell receptor beta chains below were found in one sample sequenced in a study of blood T cell repertoires in COVID-19. Sequencing used immunoSEQ multiplex PCR; TCRdb keeps in-frame clones, though not all of them. The sample has some 250,000 clones; approximately 86% are singletons. Sample: peripheral blood. All receptors derive from a woman between 25 and 40 years old who had recovered from COVID-19.

This clone was found once. The rearrangement joins TRBV29-1 to TRBJ2-5, with D tentatively TRBD2 (7 bases). The ends were cut back, 3 bases at V and 2 bases at J, with 16 bases in the middle. Per the germline V gene, CDR1 is SQVTM and CDR2 is ANQGSEA. This CDR3 comprises 15 residues. The DNA of the CDR3 is TGCAGCGTTGACTTAGGGGGGGGTCTTCAAGAGACCCAGTACTTC. It specifies CSVDLGGGLQETQYF.

The rearrangement uses TRBV9 and TRBJ2-3; no definite D call. This CDR3 has 13 amino acids. The germline V gene encodes CDR1 SGDLS and CDR2 YYNGEE. V was clipped by 0 bases and J by 5 bases, with 7 bases between them. The CDR3 nucleotides read TGTGCCAGCAGCGTAGGGTCCGGAGATACGCAGTATTTT. It is translated as CASSVGSGDTQYF.

The chain carries TRBV6-1 and TRBJ1-2, with D unclear. CDR3 length: 15 amino acids. Trimming removed 0 bases from V and 8 bases from J, with 16 bases in between. Germline CDR1 reads MNHNS; CDR2 reads SASEGT. CDR3 region: CASSEAGRGSGGYTF. CDR3 coding DNA: TGTGCCAGCAGTGAAGCCGGACGGGGATCAGGCGGCTACACCTTC.

The chain couples TRBV5-6 to TRBJ2-5; TRBD1 might be the D (5 bases). Trimming shortened V by 4 bases and J by 4 bases, and 11 bases separated the two germline ends. Looked up from germline, CDR1 is SGHDT and CDR2 is YYEEEE. CDR3 length equals 13 residues. CDR3 in DNA: TGTGCCAGCAGCAAAACAGGAGTAGAGACCCAGTACTTC. It yields the protein CASSKTGVETQYF.

The V gene is TRBV24-1, the J gene TRBJ2-3; TRBD2 agrees at 15 bases. CDR1 is KGHDR and CDR2 is SFDVKD in the germline V gene. This CDR3 comprises 20 residues. The ends lost 4 bases at V and 5 bases at J; junction bases unmatched: 15. The CDR3 sequence is CATSDAEPGLAGGHRDTQYF. The CDR3 region has the DNA TGTGCCACCAGTGACGCCGAACCTGGACTAGCGGGGGGGCATAGAGATACGCAGTATTTT.

The rearrangement joins TRBV5-4 to TRBJ2-5; possible D gene TRBD1, 6 bases. This CDR3 region has 14 residues. V was cut by 5 bases and J by 5 bases, with 16 bases left in between. Germline CDR1 is SGHNT and CDR2 is YYREEE (reference sequence). This CDR3 is CASSRPGASETQYF. The CDR3 bases are TGTGCCAGCAGTCGGCCAGGGGCGTCGGAGACCCAGTACTTC.

Written as DNA, the CDR3 is TGTGCCAGCAGTGAAGTGCGGGGGGCAAGTGAGCAGTACTTC. As protein: CASSEVRGASEQYF. This sequence joins TRBV6-1 and TRBJ2-7; 8 nucleotides match TRBD2. V lost 1 base to trimming and J lost 7 bases; unmatched junction nucleotides: 6. This CDR3 has 14 residues. Per the germline V gene, CDR1 is MNHNS and CDR2 is SASEGT.

The J gene is TRBJ2-7, the V gene TRBV24-1; 7 bases agree with TRBD1. V gave up 5 bases and J gave up 4 bases; unmatched junction bases: 7. From germline, CDR1 is KGHDR and CDR2 SFDVKD. CDR3 length equals 14 residues. The chain's CDR3 is CATSVGQSMYEQYF. The CDR3 DNA reads TGTGCCACCAGTGTGGGACAGTCGATGTACGAGCAGTACTTC.

The V and J genes are TRBV9 and TRBJ2-5; tentatively, D is TRBD2 (5 bases). The ends were cut back, 0 bases at V and 3 bases at J, with 12 bases in the middle. The germline V gene has CDR1 SGDLS and CDR2 YYNGEE. CDR3 length equals 15 residues. DNA of the CDR3: TGTGCCAGCAGCGTAGCCCCGGGATCGGAAGAGACCCAGTACTTC. Translation: CASSVAPGSEETQYF.

The rearrangement joins TRBV9 to TRBJ1-5; unclear D gene. Germline CDR1 SGDLS, CDR2 YYNGEE. Trimming cost V 2 bases and J 0 bases, with 12 bases left between them. The CDR3 extends over 16 amino acids. The CDR3 nucleotides read TGTGCCAGCAGCGTTTGCCGTAACAATAGCAATCAGCCCCAGCATTTT. Its protein product is CASSVCRNNSNQPQHF.

This chain joins TRBV6-1 and TRBJ1-1; D remains unclear. The germline gives CDR1 MNHNS, CDR2 SASEGT. The V and J ends lost 6 bases and 4 bases respectively, with 6 bases between them. The CDR3 runs to 11 residues. The CDR3 DNA sequence: TGTGCCAGCAGCGAGTTCACTGAAGCTTTCTTT. It is translated as CASSEFTEAFF.

The gene calls are TRBV6-5 and TRBJ2-1, with a tentative D call TRBD1 (6 bases). Trimming shortened V by 9 bases and J by 0 bases, and 12 bases separated the two germline ends. The CDR3 covers 14 residues. Per the germline V gene, CDR1 is MNHEY and CDR2 is SVGAGI. The CDR3 coding sequence is TGTGCCAGTCTGAGGGGGAGCTCCTACAATGAGCAGTTCTTC. Encoded protein: CASLRGSSYNEQFF.

The rearrangement uses TRBV2 and TRBJ2-7; D is perhaps TRBD1 (6 bases). CDR3 length: 14 residues. V gave up 6 bases and J gave up 5 bases, with 17 bases separating them. The germline CDR1 and CDR2 sequences are SNHLY and FYNNEI. CDR3: CASSASGTLNEQYF. CDR3 bases: TGTGCCAGCAGCGCATCCGGGACACTGAACGAGCAGTACTTC. Filled out from reference TRBV2 and TRBJ2-7, the complete variable domain reads EPEVTQTPSHQVTQMGQEVILRCVPISNHLYFYWYRQILGQKVEFLVSFYNNEISEKSEIFDDQFSVERPDGSNFTLKIRSTKLEDSAMYFCASSASGTLNEQYFGPGTRLTVT.